The 14 T cell receptor beta chains below were found in one sample sequenced in a study of glioma-infiltrating T cells. Using RNA template, CDR3s of TCR alpha and beta were amplified with iRepertoire arm-PCR. TCRdb called the multiplex PCR reads again in MiXCR, with one record for every CDR3 protein. The profile shows approximately 120,000 distinct CDR3 sequences, roughly 24% of them singletons. Sequencing was carried out using glioma tissue, nonneoplastic brain tissue, or PBMCs (not recorded which). The receptors here all came from a human donor with low-grade glioma or glioblastoma, undergoing nonglioma brain surgery, or in good health (not recorded which).

The chain combines TRBV19 with TRBJ2-2, with D possibly being TRBD1 (7 bases). Germline-derived CDR1 and CDR2 are LNHDA and SQIVND (reference sequence). There are 15 residues in the CDR3. Trimming took off 5 bases at V and 6 bases at J, with 16 bases between the two ends. Here the CDR3 DNA reads TGTGCCAGTAGTCCTACACAGGGGAGGCCCGGGGAGCTGTTTTTT. It yields the protein CASSPTQGRPGELFF.

This clonotype appeared a few times. The gene calls are TRBV29-1 and TRBJ1-2; unclear D gene. CDR1 and CDR2 (germline): SQVTM, ANQGSEA. The CDR3 is 13 residues long. V dropped 0 bases and J dropped 7 bases, with 12 bases sitting between them. CDR3 residues: CSVEETAFGGYTF. CDR3 sequence (DNA): TGCAGCGTTGAAGAGACGGCATTTGGTGGCTACACCTTC. Full variable domain (outside the CDR3, taken from reference TRBV29-1 and TRBJ1-2): SAVISQKPSRDICQRGTSLTIQCQVDSQVTMMFWYRQQPGQSLTLIATANQGSEATYESGFVIDKFPISRPNLTFSTLTVSNMSPEDSSIYLCSVEETAFGGYTFGSGTRLTVV.

This clonotype was seen many times. The rearrangement links TRBV4-3 to TRBJ1-4; maybe TRBD1 (5 bases). CDR3 length: 14 residues. CDR1 and CDR2 (germline): LGHNA, YSLEER. V was pared by 0 bases and J by 8 bases, with 10 bases between. In DNA form, the CDR3 reads TGCGCCAGCAGCCAAGAAGGGGATCAGGAAAAACTGTTTTTT. This sequence encodes CASSQEGDQEKLFF.

The chain has TRBV9 and TRBJ1-1, with 10 positions matching TRBD1. The CDR3 is 15 amino acids. Trimming cost V 5 bases and J 4 bases; bases outside gene matches: 8. The germline V gene has CDR1 SGDLS and CDR2 YYNGEE. The CDR3 DNA reads as TGTGCCAGCAGTGAGACAGGGGGCGGTATCACTGAAGCTTTCTTT. Translated: CASSETGGGITEAFF.

As for this clonotype: A read error is possible here, since a much larger clone lies one base away. The rearrangement uses TRBV19 and TRBJ1-6; D unclear. This CDR3 has 16 residues. Germline V gene data show CDR1 as LNHDA and CDR2 as SQIVND (reference sequence). With 3 bases removed from V and 0 bases from J, the gap between germline ends came to 9 bases. CDR3 amino acids: CASSMTTSSYNSPLHF. The DNA of the CDR3 is TGTGCCAGTAGTATGACGACGAGCTCCTATAATTCACCCCTCCACTTT.

The CDR3 reads CASSTRLAGVLEAGELFF. The CDR3 DNA sequence: TGTGCCAGCAGTACCAGACTAGCGGGAGTCCTGGAGGCCGGGGAGCTGTTTTTT. The V gene is TRBV5-6, the J gene TRBJ2-2; 12 bases are shared with TRBD2. Trimming at V came to 5 bases and at J to 6 bases, leaving 14 bases not matched to a gene. Germline CDR1 is SGHDT and CDR2 is YYEEEE. The length of the CDR3 is 18 residues. The full variable domain, rest sourced from reference TRBV5-6 and TRBJ2-2, is DAGVTQSPTHLIKTRGQQVTLRCSPKSGHDTVSWYQQALGQGPQFIFQYYEEEERQRGNFPDRFSGHQFPNYSSELNVNALLLGDSALYLCASSTRLAGVLEAGELFFGEGSRLTVL.

The table lists this clonotype with many counts. This rearrangement joins TRBV4-1 to TRBJ2-1; possible D gene TRBD2, 6 bases. The CDR3 spans 16 residues. Trimming stripped 0 bases from V and 10 bases from J, with 19 bases between. From germline, CDR1 is MGHRA and CDR2 YSYEKL. DNA for the CDR3: TGCGCCAGCAGCCAAGACCGGGACTCATCCCCCGGCGAGCAGTTCTTC. Amino acids: CASSQDRDSSPGEQFF.

The chain links TRBV5-6 to TRBJ2-1; D gene unclear. The CDR3 contains 14 residues. Trimming stripped 1 base from V and 0 bases from J, with 5 bases between. In germline, CDR1 is SGHDT, CDR2 YYEEEE. CDR3 region: CASSLLSSYNEQFF. For the CDR3, the DNA is TGTGCCAGCAGCTTGCTTAGCTCCTACAATGAGCAGTTCTTC.

This clonotype was observed a handful of times. V gene TRBV29-1 combines with J gene TRBJ2-7, with 15 bases fitting TRBD2. The CDR3 length is 16 residues. Germline CDR1 and CDR2: SQVTM and ANQGSEA. V shed 3 bases and J 5 bases; nucleotides not matched to a gene: 8. CDR3: CSVDGFGTSGRNEQYF. The CDR3 DNA reads TGCAGCGTTGACGGGTTCGGGACTAGCGGGAGGAACGAGCAGTACTTC.

The chain joins TRBV29-1 to TRBJ2-1; 13 bases line up with TRBD2. Germline V CDR1 and CDR2: SQVTM, ANQGSEA. The CDR3 runs to 16 residues. J was trimmed by 13 bases and V by 6 bases; bases with no gene match: 18. The CDR3 spells CSVRTGTSGAQGDQFF. The CDR3 nucleotides read TGCAGCGTCCGAACCGGGACTAGCGGGGCCCAGGGTGATCAGTTCTTC.

V and J are TRBV6-4 and TRBJ2-3, with 10 nucleotides matching TRBD1. CDR3 length: 19 amino acids. With 0 bases clipped from V and 0 bases from J, the junction kept 9 bases outside the gene matches. CDR1 is MRHNA, CDR2 SNTAGT, per germline. CDR3: CASSDSYGTGASSTDTQYF. The DNA of the CDR3 is TGTGCCAGCAGTGACTCTTACGGGACAGGGGCCTCTAGCACAGATACGCAGTATTTT.

Comment on this clonotype: A read error may account for a junction end that differs from germline. The chain joins TRBV6-1 to TRBJ1-2, with D possibly being TRBD1 (6 bases). CDR3 length: 14 residues. CDR1 and CDR2 (germline): MNHNS, SASEGT. The CDR3 loop is CASFRQVGDYSYTF. CDR3 nucleotide sequence: TGTGCCAGCTTCAGACAGGTGGGGGACTATAGCTACACCTTC.

This clonotype is judged large (0.1 to 1%). The V call is TRBV7-6, the J call TRBJ2-1; D might be TRBD1 (6 bases). Germline V CDR1 and CDR2: SGHVS, FNYEAQ. The CDR3 extends over 13 amino acids. The V gene lost 2 bases and the J gene lost 7 bases, with 9 bases spanning the gap. In DNA form, the CDR3 reads TGTGCCAGCAGCTTACTGGGGGCGAATGAGCAGTTCTTC. Its protein is CASSLLGANEQFF.

This sequence joins TRBV5-4 and TRBJ2-1; 8 bases agree with TRBD1. Unmatched junction bases numbered 4, after V lost 5 bases and J lost 0 bases. The germline V gene encodes CDR1 SGHNT and CDR2 YYREEE (reference sequence). The CDR3 is 15 amino acids. This CDR3 is CASSRDRSSYNEQFF. The CDR3 DNA is TGTGCCAGCAGTCGGGACAGGAGCTCCTACAATGAGCAGTTCTTC.